This T cell receptor beta chain was observed in a study of prognosis after radiotherapy for stage I lung cancer. Regarding the study as a whole: When patients developed distant metastases, their Shannon entropy after stereotactic body radiation therapy was lower.

Genomic DNA yielded TCR beta CDR3, amplified by two-round multiplex PCR. Primers targeting each individual TRBV and TRBJ gene were applied in first-round PCR. TCRdb ran MiXCR on the multiplex PCR reads and lists one entry per CDR3 protein. The sample holds about 24,000 distinct CDR3 sequences, about two fifths seen once. Germline V gene lookup returns CDR1 MDHEN and CDR2 SYDVKM. J gave up 3 bases and V 6 bases, and 6 bases lay outside the gene matches. This CDR3 has 15 residues. A single count supports this clonotype. Its specificity is not known. The sequence derives from a donor of 50 years or more with non-small cell lung cancer. The sample consisted of PBMCs, taken before or after stereotactic body radiation therapy (not recorded which). V and J are TRBV28 and TRBJ2-2; TRBD2 aligns across 8 bases. In DNA, the CDR3 is TGTGCCAGCAGCTCCGGGACTAGTGACACCGGGGAGCTGTTTTTT. It translates to CASSSGTSDTGELFF. Full variable domain (outside the CDR3, taken from reference TRBV28 and TRBJ2-2): DVKVTQSSRYLVKRTGEKVFLECVQDMDHENMFWYRQDPGLGLRLIYFSYDVKMKEKGDIPEGYSVSREKKERFSLILESASTNQTSMYLCASSSGTSDTGELFFGEGSRLTVL.